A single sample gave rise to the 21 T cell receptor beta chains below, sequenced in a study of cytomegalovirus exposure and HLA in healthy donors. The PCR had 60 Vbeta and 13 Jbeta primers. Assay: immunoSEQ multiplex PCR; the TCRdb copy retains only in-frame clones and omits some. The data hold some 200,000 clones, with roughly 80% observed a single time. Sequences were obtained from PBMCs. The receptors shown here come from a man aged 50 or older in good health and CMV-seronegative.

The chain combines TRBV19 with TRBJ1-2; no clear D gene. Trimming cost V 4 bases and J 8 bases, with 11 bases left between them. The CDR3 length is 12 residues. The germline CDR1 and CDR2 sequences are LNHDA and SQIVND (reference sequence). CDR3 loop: CASSNGREGYTF. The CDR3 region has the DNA TGTGCCAGTAGTAATGGGAGAGAGGGCTACACCTTC.

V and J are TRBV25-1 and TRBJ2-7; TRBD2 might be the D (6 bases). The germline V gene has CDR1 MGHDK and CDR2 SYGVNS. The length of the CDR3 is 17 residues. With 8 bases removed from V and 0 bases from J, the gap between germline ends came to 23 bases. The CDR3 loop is CASQPAKGTEGSYEQYF. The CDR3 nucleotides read TGTGCCAGCCAGCCAGCAAAAGGGACGGAGGGCTCCTACGAGCAGTACTTC.

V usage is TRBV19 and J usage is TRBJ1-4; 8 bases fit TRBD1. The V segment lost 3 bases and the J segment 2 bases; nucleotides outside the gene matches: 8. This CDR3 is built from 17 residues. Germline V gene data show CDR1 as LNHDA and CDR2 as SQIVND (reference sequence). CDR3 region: CASSIWQGAGTNEKLFF. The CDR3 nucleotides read TGTGCCAGTAGTATTTGGCAGGGGGCTGGGACTAATGAAAAACTGTTTTTT. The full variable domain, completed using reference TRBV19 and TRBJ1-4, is DGGITQSPKYLFRKEGQNVTLSCEQNLNHDAMYWYRQDPGQGLRLIYYSQIVNDFQKGDIAEGYSVSREKKESFPLTVTSAQKNPTAFYLCASSIWQGAGTNEKLFFGSGTQLSVL.

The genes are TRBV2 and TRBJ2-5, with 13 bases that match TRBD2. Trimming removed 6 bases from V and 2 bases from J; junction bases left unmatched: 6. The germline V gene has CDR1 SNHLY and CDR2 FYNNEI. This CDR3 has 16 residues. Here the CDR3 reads CASRMRLAGGQETQYF. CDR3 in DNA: TGTGCCAGCAGGATGAGACTAGCGGGGGGACAAGAGACCCAGTACTTC. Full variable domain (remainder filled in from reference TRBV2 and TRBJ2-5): EPEVTQTPSHQVTQMGQEVILRCVPISNHLYFYWYRQILGQKVEFLVSFYNNEISEKSEIFDDQFSVERPDGSNFTLKIRSTKLEDSAMYFCASRMRLAGGQETQYFGPGTRLLVL.

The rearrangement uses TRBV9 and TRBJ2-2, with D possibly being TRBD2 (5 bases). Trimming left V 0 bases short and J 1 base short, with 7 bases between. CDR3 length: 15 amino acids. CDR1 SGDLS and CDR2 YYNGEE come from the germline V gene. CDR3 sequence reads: CASSVAGGNTGELFF. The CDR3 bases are TGTGCCAGCAGCGTAGCTGGAGGGAACACCGGGGAGCTGTTTTTT.

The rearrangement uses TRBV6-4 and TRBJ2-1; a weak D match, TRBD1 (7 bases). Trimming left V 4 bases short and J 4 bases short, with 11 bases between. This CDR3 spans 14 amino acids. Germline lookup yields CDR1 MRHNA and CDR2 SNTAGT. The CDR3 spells CASSAQGGYNEQFF. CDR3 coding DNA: TGTGCCAGCAGTGCCCAGGGGGGATACAATGAGCAGTTCTTC.

The chain's CDR3 is CASSSYPGNEAFF. CDR3 nucleotide sequence: TGTGCCAGCAGTTCCTATCCGGGAAATGAAGCTTTCTTT. The gene calls are TRBV6-1 and TRBJ1-1; D is undetermined. CDR3 size: 13 residues. Trimming took 5 bases from V and 7 from J, leaving 14 bases between them. Germline assignment: CDR1 MNHNS and CDR2 SASEGT.

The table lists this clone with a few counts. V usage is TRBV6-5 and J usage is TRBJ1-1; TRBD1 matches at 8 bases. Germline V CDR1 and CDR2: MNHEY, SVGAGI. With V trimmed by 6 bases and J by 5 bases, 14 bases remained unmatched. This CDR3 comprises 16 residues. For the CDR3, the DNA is TGTGCCAGCAGGTACCGGACAGGGATGATCGGTACTGAAGCTTTCTTT. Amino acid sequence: CASRYRTGMIGTEAFF.

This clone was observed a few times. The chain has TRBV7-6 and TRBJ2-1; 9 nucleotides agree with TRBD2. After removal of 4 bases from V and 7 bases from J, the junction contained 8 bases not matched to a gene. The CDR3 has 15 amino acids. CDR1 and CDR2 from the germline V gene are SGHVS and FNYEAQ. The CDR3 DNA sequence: TGTGCCAGCAGCTGGGGGGCGGGGGGGCTTAATGAGCAGTTCTTC. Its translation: CASSWGAGGLNEQFF.

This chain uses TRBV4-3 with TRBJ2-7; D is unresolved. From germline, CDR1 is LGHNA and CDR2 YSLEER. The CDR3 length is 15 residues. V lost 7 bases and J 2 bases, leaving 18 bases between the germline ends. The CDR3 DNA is TGCGCCAGCACCCCCGAGCCAGGCAAAACCTACGAGCAGTACTTC. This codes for CASTPEPGKTYEQYF.

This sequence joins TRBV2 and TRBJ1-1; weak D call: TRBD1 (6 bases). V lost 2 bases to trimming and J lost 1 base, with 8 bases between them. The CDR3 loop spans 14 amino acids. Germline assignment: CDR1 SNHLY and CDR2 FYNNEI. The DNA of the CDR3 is TGTGCCAGCAGTGAAACAGGGACGAACACTGAAGCTTTCTTT. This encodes CASSETGTNTEAFF.

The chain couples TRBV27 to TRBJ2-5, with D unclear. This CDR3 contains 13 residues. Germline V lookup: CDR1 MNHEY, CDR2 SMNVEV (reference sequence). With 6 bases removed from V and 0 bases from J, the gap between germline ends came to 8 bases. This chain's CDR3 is CASRSSYQETQYF. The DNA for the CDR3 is TGTGCCAGCAGATCCTCGTACCAAGAGACCCAGTACTTC.

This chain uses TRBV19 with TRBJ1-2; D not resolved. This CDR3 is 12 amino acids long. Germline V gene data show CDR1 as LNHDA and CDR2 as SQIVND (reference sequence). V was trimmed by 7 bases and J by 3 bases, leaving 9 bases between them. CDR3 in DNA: TGTGCCAGTACTGAGGCGGACTATGGCTACACCTTC. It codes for CASTEADYGYTF.

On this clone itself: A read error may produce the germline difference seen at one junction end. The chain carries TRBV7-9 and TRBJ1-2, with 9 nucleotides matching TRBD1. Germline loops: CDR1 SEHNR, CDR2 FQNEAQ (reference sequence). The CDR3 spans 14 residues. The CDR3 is CSSSTRDRDYGYTF. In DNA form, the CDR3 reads TGTTCCAGCAGCACCCGGGACAGGGACTATGGCTACACCTTC.

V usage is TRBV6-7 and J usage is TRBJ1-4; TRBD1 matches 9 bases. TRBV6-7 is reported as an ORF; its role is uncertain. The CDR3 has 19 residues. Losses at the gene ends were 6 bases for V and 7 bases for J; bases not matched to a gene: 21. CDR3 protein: CASRRTWDRENLVGEKLFF. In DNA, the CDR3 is TGTGCCAGCAGAAGAACCTGGGACAGGGAAAATCTAGTGGGTGAAAAACTGTTTTTT.

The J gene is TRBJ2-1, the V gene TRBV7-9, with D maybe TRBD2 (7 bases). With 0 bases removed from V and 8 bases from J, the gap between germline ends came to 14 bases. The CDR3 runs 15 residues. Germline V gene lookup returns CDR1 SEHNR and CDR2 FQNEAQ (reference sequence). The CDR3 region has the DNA TGTGCCAGCAGCTTAGCGGGGGGGCCCAACGATGAGCAGTTCTTC. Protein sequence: CASSLAGGPNDEQFF.

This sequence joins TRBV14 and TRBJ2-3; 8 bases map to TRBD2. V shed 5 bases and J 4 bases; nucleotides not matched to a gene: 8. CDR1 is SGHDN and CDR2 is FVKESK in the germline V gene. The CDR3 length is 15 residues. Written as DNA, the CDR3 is TGTGCCAGCAGCACACGGCGGGGGGCCTCAGATACGCAGTATTTT. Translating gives CASSTRRGASDTQYF.

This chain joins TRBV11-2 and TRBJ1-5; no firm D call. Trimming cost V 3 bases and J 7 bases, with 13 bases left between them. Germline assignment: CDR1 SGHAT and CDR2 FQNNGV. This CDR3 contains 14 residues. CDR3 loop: CASSLGSAEQPQHF. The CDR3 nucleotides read TGTGCCAGCAGCTTGGGCTCAGCCGAACAGCCCCAGCATTTT.

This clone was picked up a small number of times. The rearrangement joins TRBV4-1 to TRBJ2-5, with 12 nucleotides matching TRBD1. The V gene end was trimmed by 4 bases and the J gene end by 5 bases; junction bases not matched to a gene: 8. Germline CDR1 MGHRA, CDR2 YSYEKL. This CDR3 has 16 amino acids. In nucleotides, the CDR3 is TGCGCCAGCAGCCTGGGACAGGGGGCTCGTGGGGAGACCCAGTACTTC. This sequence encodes CASSLGQGARGETQYF.

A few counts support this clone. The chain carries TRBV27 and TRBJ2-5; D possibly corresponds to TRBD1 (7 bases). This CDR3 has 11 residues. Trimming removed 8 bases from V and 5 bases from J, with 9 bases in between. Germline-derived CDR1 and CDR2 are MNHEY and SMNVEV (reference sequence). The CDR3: CASSGGETQYF. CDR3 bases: TGTGCCAGCTCAGGGGGGGAGACCCAGTACTTC.

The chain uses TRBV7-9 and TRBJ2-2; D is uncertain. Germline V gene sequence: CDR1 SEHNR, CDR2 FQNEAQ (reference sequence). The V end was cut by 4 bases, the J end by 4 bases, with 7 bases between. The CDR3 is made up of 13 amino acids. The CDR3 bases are TGTGCCAGCAGCTCCTACCGCACCGGGGAGCTGTTTTTT. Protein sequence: CASSSYRTGELFF.